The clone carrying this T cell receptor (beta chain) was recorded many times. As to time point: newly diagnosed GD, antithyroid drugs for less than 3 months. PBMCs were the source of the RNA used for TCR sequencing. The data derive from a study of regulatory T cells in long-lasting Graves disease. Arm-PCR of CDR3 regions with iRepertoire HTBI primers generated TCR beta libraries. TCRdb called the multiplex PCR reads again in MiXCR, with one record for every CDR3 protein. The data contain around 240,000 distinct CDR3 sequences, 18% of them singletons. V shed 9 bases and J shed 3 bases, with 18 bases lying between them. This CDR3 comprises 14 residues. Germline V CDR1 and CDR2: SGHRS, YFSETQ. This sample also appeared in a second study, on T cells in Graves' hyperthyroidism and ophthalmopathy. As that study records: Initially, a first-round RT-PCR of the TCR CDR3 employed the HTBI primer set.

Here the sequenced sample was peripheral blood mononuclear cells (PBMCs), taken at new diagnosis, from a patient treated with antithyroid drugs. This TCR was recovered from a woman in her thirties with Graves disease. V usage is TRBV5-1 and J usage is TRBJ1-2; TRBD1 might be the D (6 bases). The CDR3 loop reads CATKRDTGYYGYTF. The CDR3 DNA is TGCGCCACAAAGCGGGACACAGGGTACTATGGCTACACCTTC.